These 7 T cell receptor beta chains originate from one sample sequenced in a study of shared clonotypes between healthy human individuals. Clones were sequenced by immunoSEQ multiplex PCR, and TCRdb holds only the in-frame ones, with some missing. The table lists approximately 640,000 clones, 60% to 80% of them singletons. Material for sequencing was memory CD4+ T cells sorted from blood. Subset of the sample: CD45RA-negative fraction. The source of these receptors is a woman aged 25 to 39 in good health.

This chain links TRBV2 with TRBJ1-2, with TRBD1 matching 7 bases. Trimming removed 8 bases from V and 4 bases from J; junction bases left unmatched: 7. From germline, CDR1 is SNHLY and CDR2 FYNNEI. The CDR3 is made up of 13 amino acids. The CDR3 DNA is TGTGCCAGCGGTCGGACAGGAGTCTATGGCTACACCTTC. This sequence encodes CASGRTGVYGYTF.

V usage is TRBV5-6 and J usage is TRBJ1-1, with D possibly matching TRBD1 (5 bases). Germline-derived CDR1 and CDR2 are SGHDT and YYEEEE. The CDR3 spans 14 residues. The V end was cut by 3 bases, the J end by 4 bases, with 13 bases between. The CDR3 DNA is TGTGCCAGCAGCTGGGACGGCCCGGGCACTGAAGCTTTCTTT. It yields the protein CASSWDGPGTEAFF.

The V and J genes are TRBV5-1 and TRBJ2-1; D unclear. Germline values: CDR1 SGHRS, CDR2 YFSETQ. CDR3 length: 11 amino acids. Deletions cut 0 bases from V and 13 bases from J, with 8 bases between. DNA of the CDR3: TGCGCCAGCAGCTTGGAAGGGTCCCAGTTCTTC. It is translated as CASSLEGSQFF.

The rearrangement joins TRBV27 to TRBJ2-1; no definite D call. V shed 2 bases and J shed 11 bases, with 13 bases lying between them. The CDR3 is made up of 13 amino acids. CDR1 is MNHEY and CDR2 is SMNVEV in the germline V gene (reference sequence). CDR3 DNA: TGTGCCAGCAGTTTAAATTGGGGTAACCAGCAGTTCTTC. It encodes CASSLNWGNQQFF.

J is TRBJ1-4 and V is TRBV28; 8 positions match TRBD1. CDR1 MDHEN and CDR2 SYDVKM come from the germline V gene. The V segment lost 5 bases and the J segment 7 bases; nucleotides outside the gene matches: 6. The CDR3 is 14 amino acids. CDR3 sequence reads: CASSRRQGIEKLFF. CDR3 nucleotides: TGTGCCAGCAGTAGGCGACAGGGGATTGAAAAACTGTTTTTT.

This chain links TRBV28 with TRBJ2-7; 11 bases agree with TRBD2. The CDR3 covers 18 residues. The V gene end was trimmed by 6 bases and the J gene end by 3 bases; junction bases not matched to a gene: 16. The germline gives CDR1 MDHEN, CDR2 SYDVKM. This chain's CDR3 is CASSPGPTSTSGSYEQYF. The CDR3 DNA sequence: TGTGCCAGCAGCCCCGGGCCGACCTCTACTAGCGGGAGCTACGAGCAGTACTTC.

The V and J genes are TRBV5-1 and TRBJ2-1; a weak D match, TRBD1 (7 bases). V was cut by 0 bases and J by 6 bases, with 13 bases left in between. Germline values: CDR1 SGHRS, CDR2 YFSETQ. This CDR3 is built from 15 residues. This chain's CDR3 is CASSLVAGGRNEQFF. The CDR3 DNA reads TGCGCCAGCAGCTTGGTGGCAGGGGGGCGCAATGAGCAGTTCTTC.